In its sample, the clone carrying this TCR beta chain was seen many times. Its antigen is currently unknown. This sample's time point: pre-sensitization, week 0. Specified treatment: therapeutic diphenylcyclopropenone sensitization with weekly scalp DPC. From whole blood left unfractionated, total RNA was extracted. This entry comes from a study of human T cells and chemical hapten exposure. The wider study: In the approximately 24-week study, patients were dosed weekly with diphenylcyclopropenone on the scalp throughout. Patches with 0.01% DPC went on the upper back, and the tests were read at 6 days.

Looked up from germline, CDR1 is MNHNY and CDR2 is SVGAGI (reference sequence). The junction had 4 bases not matched to a gene; V was cut back by 2 bases and J by 7 bases. This CDR3 spans 14 amino acids. Whole-study results and caveats: It was expanded TCRs that formed significantly more large CDR3 similarity clusters than controls did.

One entry per CDR3 protein, called by TCRdb with MiXCR from the RACE reads. The profile shows under 300,000 distinct CDR3 sequences, 7% to 10% of them singletons. The specimen was whole blood, collected in connection with sensitization to the hapten diphenylcyclopropenone (DPC). The sequence came from a middle-aged woman with alopecia areata. Some clones in this sample may be carry-over from other donors' samples. This chain uses TRBV6-6 with TRBJ2-1; 8 nucleotides align to TRBD2. CDR3 in DNA: TGTGCCAGCAGTTACAGGGGGACTAGTAATGAGCAGTTCTTC. Translating gives CASSYRGTSNEQFF.